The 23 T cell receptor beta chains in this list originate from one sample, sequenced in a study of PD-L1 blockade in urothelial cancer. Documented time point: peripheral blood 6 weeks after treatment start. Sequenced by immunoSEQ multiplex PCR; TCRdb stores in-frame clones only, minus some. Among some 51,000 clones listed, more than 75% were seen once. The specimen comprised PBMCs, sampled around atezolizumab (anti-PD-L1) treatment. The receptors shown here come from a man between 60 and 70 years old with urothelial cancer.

CDR3 DNA sequence: TGTGCCAGCAGAGCCTTCGACAGGGAAAATGAAAAACTGTTTTTT. Translation gives CASRAFDRENEKLFF. The chain carries TRBV5-6 and TRBJ1-4; the match to TRBD1 covers 7 bases. This CDR3 contains 15 residues. V lost 5 bases, J lost 5 bases, and 9 bases stayed unmatched. Germline loops: CDR1 SGHDT, CDR2 YYEEEE.

CDR3 sequence reads: CASSSGDGGNQPQHF. The CDR3 bases are TGTGCCAGCAGTTCAGGGGACGGAGGCAATCAGCCCCAGCATTTT. The chain employs TRBV27 and TRBJ1-5; TRBD1 might be the D (6 bases). Trimming took 4 bases from V and 2 from J, leaving 12 bases between them. The CDR3 contains 15 residues. Germline lookup yields CDR1 MNHEY and CDR2 SMNVEV (reference sequence).

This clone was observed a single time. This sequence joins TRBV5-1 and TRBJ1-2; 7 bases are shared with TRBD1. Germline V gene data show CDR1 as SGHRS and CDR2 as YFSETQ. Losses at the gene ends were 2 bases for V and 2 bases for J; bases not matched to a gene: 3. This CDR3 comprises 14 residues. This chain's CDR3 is CASSFLQGNYGYTF. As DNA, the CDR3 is TGCGCCAGCAGCTTTCTACAGGGGAACTATGGCTACACCTTC.

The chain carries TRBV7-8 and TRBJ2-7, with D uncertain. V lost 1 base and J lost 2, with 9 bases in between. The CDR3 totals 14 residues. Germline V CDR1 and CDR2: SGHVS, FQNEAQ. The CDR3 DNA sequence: TGTGCCAGCAGCTTAGTGTTGGCTGCCTACGAGCAGTACTTC. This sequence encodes CASSLVLAAYEQYF.

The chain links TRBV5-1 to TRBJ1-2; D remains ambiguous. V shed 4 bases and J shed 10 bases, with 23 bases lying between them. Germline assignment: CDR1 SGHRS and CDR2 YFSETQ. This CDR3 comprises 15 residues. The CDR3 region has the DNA TGCGCCAGCAGCCCTTACCCGGGTCGGAACGGAGACTACACCTTC. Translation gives CASSPYPGRNGDYTF.

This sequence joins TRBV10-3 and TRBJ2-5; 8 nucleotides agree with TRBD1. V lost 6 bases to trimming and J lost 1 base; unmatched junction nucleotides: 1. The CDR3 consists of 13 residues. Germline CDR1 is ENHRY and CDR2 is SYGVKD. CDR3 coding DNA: TGTGCCATCAGAGGACAGGGCCAAGAGACCCAGTACTTC. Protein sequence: CAIRGQGQETQYF.

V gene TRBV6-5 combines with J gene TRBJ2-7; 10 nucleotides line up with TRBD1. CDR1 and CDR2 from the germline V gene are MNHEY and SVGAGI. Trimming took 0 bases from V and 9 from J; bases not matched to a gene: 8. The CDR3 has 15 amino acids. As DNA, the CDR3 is TGTGCCAGCAGTTACTCCGTGACAGGGGGCGCGGTGCAGTACTTC. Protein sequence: CASSYSVTGGAVQYF.

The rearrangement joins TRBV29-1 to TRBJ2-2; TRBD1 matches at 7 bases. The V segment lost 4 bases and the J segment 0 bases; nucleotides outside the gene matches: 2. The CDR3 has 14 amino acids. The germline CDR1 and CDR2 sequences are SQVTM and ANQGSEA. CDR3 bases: TGCAGCGTTGGACAGGGTACGAACACCGGGGAGCTGTTTTTT. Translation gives CSVGQGTNTGELFF.

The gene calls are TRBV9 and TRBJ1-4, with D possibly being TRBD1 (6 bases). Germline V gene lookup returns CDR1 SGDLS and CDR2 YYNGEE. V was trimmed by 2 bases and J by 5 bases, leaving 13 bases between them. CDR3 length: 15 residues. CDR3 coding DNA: TGTGCCAGCAGCGTCCAGGGGCAGGGGAATGAAAAACTGTTTTTT. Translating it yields CASSVQGQGNEKLFF.

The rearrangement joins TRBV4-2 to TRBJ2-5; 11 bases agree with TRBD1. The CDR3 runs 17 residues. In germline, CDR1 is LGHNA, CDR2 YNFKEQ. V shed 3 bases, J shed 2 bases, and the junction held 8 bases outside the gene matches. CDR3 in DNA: TGTGCCAGCAGCCAGGGACAGGGGGTCAACCGGCAAGAGACCCAGTACTTC. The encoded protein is CASSQGQGVNRQETQYF.

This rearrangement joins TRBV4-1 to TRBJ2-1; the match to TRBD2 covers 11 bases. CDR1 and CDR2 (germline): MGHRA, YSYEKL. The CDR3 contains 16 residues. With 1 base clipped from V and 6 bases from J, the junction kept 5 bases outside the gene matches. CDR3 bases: TGCGCCAGCAGCCAAGTTAGCGGGAGGGATGCCAATGAGCAGTTCTTC. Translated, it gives CASSQVSGRDANEQFF.

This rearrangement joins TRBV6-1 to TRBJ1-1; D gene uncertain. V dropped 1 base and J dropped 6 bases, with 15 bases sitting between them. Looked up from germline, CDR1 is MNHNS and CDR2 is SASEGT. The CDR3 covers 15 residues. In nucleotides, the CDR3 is TGTGCCAGCAGTGAAGTACGGGGTGGCAACTCTGAAGCTTTCTTT. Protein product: CASSEVRGGNSEAFF.

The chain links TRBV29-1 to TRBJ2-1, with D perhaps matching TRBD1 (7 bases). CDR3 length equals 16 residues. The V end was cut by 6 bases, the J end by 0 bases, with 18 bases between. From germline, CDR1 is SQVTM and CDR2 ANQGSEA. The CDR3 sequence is CSVPAPGGGSYNEQFF. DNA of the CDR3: TGCAGCGTGCCAGCCCCAGGGGGAGGCTCCTACAATGAGCAGTTCTTC.

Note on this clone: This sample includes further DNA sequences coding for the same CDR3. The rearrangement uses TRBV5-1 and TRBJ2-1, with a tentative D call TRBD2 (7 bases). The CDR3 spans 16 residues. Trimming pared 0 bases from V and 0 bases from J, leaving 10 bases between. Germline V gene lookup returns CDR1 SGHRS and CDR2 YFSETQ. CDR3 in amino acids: CASSLGGGSSYNEQFF. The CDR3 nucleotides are TGCGCCAGCAGCTTGGGCGGGGGCAGCTCCTACAATGAGCAGTTCTTC.

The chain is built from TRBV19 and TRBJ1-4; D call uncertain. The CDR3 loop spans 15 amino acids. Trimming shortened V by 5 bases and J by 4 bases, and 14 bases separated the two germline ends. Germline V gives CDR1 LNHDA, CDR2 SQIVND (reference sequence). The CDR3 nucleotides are TGTGCCAGTAGTCTCCGACATATCAATAATGAAAAACTGTTTTTT. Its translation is CASSLRHINNEKLFF.

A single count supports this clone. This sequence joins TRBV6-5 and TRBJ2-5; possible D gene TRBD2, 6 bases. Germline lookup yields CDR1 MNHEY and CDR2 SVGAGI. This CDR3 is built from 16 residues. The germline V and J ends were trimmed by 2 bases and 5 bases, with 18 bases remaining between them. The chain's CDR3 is CASSYGTGVRYETQYF. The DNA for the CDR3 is TGTGCCAGCAGTTACGGGACGGGAGTACGGTATGAGACCCAGTACTTC.

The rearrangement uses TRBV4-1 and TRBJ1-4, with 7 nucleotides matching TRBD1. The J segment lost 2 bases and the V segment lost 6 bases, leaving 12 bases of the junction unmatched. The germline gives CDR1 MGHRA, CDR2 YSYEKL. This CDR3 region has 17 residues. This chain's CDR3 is CASSQSGTVETNEKLFF. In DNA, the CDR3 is TGCGCCAGCAGTCAATCCGGGACAGTGGAGACTAATGAAAAACTGTTTTTT.

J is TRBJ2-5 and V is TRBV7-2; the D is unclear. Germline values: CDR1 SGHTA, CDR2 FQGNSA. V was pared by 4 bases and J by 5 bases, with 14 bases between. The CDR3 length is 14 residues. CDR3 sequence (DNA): TGTGCCAGCAGCTCCCCCCTGAGGATGGAGACCCAGTACTTC. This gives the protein CASSSPLRMETQYF.

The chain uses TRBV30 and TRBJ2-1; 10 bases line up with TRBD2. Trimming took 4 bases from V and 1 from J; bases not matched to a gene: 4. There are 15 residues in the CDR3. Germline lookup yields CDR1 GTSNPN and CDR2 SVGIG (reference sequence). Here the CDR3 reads CAWKIAGGSYNEQFF. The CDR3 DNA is TGTGCCTGGAAGATAGCGGGGGGTTCCTACAATGAGCAGTTCTTC.

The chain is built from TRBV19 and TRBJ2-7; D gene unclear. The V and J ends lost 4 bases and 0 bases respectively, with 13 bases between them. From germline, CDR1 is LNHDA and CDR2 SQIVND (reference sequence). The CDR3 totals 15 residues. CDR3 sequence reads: CASSTLLASSYEQYF. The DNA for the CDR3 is TGTGCCAGTAGTACCCTCCTGGCAAGCTCCTACGAGCAGTACTTC.

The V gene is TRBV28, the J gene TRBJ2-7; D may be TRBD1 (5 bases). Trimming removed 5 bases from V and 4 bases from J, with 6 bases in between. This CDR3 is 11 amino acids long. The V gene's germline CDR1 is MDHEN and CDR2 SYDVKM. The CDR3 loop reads CASSRGYEQYF. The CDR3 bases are TGTGCCAGCAGTAGGGGATACGAGCAGTACTTC.

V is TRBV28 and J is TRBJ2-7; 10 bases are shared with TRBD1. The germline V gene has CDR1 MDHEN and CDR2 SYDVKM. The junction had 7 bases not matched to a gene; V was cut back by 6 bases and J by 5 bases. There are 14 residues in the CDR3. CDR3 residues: CASSWGQGTHEQYF. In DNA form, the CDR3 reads TGTGCCAGCAGCTGGGGACAGGGGACCCACGAGCAGTACTTC.

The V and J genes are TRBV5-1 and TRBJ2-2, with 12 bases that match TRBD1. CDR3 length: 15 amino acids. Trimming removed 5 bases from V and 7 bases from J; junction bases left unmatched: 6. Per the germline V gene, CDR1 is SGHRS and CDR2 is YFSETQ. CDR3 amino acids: CASRAGTGGFGELFF. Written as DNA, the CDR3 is TGCGCCAGCAGAGCCGGGACAGGGGGCTTCGGGGAGCTGTTTTTT.